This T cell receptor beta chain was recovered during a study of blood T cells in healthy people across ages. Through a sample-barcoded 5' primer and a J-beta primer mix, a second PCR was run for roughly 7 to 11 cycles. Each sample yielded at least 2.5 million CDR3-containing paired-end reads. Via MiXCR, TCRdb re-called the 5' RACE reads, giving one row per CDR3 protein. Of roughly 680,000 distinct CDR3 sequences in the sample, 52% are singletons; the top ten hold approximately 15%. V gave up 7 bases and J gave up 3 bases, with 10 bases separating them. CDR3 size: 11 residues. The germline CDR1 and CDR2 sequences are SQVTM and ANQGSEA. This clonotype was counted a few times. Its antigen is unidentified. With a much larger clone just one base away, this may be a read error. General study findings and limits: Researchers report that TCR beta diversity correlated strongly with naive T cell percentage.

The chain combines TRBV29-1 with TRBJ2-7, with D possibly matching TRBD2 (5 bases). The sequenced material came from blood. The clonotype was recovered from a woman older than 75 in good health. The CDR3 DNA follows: TGCAGCGGTTTTCGGGGCTACGAGCAGTACTTC. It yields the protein CSGFRGYEQYF.